The rows below give T cell receptor beta chains drawn from one sample of a study of blood T cells in healthy people across ages. TCRdb reprocessed the 5' RACE reads with MiXCR, giving one entry per CDR3 protein. The sample gives approximately 800,000 distinct CDR3 sequences, 20% to 25% of which show up once; under 4.5% is in the top ten. These data were also reused for a study on T cells of mothers and their children.

The sample taken for sequencing was blood. These receptors all stem from a boy under 18 in good health. Both conserved end residues are part of each CDR3. The D gene is left open where the match is weak. Size values are once, few and many counts, or a class for expanded clones, and some rows have none.

cdr3_nt	cdr3_aa	clone_size	j_call	v_call	d_call
TGTGCCAGCAGTTTTGGCGGGGGGGCCCTGGGAGAGACCCAGTACTTC	CASSFGGGALGETQYF	-	TRBJ2-5	TRBV28	TRBD2
TGTGCCAGCAAAACCGGGACTAGCGGGCCCTACGAGCAGTACTTC	CASKTGTSGPYEQYF	-	TRBJ2-7	TRBV27	TRBD2
TGTGCCATCAGTACTAGCGGGGGCCAAGAGACCCAGTACTTC	CAISTSGGQETQYF	-	TRBJ2-5	TRBV10-3	TRBD2
TGTGCCACCAGGGAGGGACCAACTAATGAAAAACTGTTTTTT	CATREGPTNEKLFF	-	TRBJ1-4	TRBV7-9	-
TGTGCCAGCAGCACAAGGGGTGATCGAGAGACCCAGTACTTC	CASSTRGDRETQYF	few	TRBJ2-5	TRBV3-1	-
TGCAGTGCTAGAGGTCAACAGGGGTGGGATGAAAAACTGTTTTTT	CSARGQQGWDEKLFF	few	TRBJ1-4	TRBV20-1	TRBD1
TGTGCCAGCAGTGCGCGGACAGGGGATGTGGATACGCAGTATTTT	CASSARTGDVDTQYF	few	TRBJ2-3	TRBV6-1	TRBD1
TGCAGCGTTGAAAACAGGGGGCGCGCCTATGGCTACACCTTC	CSVENRGRAYGYTF	-	TRBJ1-2	TRBV29-1	TRBD1
TGCGCCAGCAGTCTAGCGGGACCTAACAATGAGCAGTTCTTC	CASSLAGPNNEQFF	few	TRBJ2-1	TRBV5-1	TRBD2
TGCAGTGCTCGGTTGGGACAGGGGAAAGAGACCCAGTACTTC	CSARLGQGKETQYF	-	TRBJ2-5	TRBV20-1	TRBD1
TGTGCCAGCAGCTTAGCCGGGGCCGACCAAGAGACCCAGTACTTC	CASSLAGADQETQYF	-	TRBJ2-5	TRBV7-9	-
TGTGCCAGCAGTCCACGAAACCTCGGACAGGGGCGCGGGCAGTACTTC	CASSPRNLGQGRGQYF	-	TRBJ2-7	TRBV27	TRBD1
TGTGCCAGCAGTGACCGGGGCTCTGGGGCCAACGTCCTGACTTTC	CASSDRGSGANVLTF	few	TRBJ2-6	TRBV6-4	-